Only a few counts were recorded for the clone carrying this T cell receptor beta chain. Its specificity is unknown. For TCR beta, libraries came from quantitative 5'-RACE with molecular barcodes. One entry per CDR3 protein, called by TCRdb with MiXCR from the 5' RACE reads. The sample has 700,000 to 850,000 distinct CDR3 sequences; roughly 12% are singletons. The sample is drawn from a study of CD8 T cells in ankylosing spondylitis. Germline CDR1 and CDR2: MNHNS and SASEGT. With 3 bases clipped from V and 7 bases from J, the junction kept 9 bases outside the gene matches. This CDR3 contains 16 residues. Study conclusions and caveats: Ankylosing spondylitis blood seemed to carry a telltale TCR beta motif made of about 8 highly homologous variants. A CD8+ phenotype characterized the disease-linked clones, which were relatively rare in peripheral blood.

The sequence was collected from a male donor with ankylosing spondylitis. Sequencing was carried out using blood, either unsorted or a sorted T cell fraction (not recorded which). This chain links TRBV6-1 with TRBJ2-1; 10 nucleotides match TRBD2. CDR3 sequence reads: CASSDHGLAAGNEQFF. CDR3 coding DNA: TGTGCCAGCAGTGACCACGGACTAGCGGCCGGTAATGAGCAGTTCTTC.